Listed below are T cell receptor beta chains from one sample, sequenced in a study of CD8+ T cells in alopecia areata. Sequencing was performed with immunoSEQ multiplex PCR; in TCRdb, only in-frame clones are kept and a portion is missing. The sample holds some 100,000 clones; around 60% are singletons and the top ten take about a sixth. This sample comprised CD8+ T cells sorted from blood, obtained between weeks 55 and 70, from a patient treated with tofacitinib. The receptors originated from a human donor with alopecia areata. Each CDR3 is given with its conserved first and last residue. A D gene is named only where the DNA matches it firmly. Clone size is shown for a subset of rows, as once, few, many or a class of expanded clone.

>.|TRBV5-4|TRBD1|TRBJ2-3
TGTGCCAGCAGCTTGGAGGGGGCTCGGACAGATACGCAGTATTTT
CASSLEGARTDTQYF
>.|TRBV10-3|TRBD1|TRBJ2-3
TGTGCCATCAGTGAGACAGGGGGCGTCACAGATACGCAGTATTTT
CAISETGGVTDTQYF
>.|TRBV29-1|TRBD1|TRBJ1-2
TGCAGCGGTCGGGACAGGGGGCTCGATGGCTACACCTTC
CSGRDRGLDGYTF
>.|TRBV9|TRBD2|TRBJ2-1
TGTGCCAGCAGCGTAGGGCGGGGGGCCAGTGAGCAGTTCTTC
CASSVGRGASEQFF
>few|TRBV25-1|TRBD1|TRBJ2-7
TGTGCCAGCAGTACACCCGGGACAGGGGTCTACGAGCAGTACTTC
CASSTPGTGVYEQYF
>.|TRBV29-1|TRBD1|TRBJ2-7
TGCAGCGTTGAAGTTCCGGGACAGACCTACGAGCAGTACTTC
CSVEVPGQTYEQYF
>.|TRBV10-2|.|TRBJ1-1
TGCGCCAGCAGTGAAAACCCTCGGGGCACTGAAGCTTTCTTT
CASSENPRGTEAFF
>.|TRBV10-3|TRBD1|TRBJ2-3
TGTGCCATCAGTGGGACAGGTTCTAGCACAGATACGCAGTATTTT
CAISGTGSSTDTQYF
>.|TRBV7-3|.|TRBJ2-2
TGTGCCAGCAGCTTACATTCCGGGGAGCTGTTTTTT
CASSLHSGELFF
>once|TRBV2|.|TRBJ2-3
TGTGCCAGCATCGACTCCAGCACAGATACGCAGTATTTT
CASIDSSTDTQYF
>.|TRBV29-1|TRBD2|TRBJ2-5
TGCAGCGTTGAGTTCGTCGGGGGGGCAAGGGAGACCCAGTACTTC
CSVEFVGGARETQYF
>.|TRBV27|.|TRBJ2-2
TGTGCCAGCAGTTGGGGCAACACCGGGGAGCTGTTTTTT
CASSWGNTGELFF
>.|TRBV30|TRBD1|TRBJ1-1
TGTGCCTGGGGGTCACAGGGGGACACTGAAGCTTTCTTT
CAWGSQGDTEAFF
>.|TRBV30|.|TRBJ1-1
TGTGCCTGGAGTGTGGGCGTTGAAGCTTTCTTT
CAWSVGVEAFF